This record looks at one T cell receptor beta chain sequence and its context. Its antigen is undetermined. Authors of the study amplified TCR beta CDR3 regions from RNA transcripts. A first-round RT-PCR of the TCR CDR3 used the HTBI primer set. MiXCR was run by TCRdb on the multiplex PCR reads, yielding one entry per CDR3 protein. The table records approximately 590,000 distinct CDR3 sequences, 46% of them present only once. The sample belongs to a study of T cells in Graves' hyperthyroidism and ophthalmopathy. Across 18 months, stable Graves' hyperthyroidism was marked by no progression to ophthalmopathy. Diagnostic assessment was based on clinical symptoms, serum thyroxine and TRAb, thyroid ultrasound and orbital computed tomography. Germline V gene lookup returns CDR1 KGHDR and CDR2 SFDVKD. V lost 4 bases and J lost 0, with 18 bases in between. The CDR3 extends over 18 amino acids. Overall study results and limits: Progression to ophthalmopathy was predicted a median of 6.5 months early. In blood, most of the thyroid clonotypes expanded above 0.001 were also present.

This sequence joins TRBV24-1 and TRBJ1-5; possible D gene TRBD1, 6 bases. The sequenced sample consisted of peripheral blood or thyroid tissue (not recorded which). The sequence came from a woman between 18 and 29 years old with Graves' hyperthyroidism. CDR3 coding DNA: TGTGCCACCAGTGAAAGGGGCAGGGGTCGGGATAGCAATCAGCCCCAGCATTTT. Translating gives CATSERGRGRDSNQPQHF.